These 6 T cell receptor beta chains came from one sample sequenced in a study of cytomegalovirus exposure and HLA in healthy donors (dated by TCRdb to about 2017). The method was the immunoSEQ multiplex PCR assay. The multiplex PCR relied on a mix of 60 forward primers for TCR Vbeta segments and 13 reverse primers for TCR Jbeta segments. What TCRdb holds here is the immuneACCESS table cut down to in-frame rearrangements. Part of the clones is not present; checked against another copy, under half of the missing clones reflect an unresolved V gene, and the others are unexplained. For this sample the table gives about 210,000 clones, of which 75% to 90% were detected only once. The ten largest clonotypes hold around 0.3% of the sample. Specimen: PBMCs. The receptors stem from a woman in her twenties or thirties in good health and CMV-seronegative.

This clone came up a few times. The gene calls are TRBV7-2 and TRBJ2-1, with 15 nucleotides matching TRBD2. From germline, CDR1 is SGHTA and CDR2 FQGNSA. J lost 5 bases, V lost 8 bases, and 7 bases had no gene match. This CDR3 comprises 16 residues. CDR3 protein: CASGQGLAGGHNEQFF. The CDR3 DNA is TGTGCCAGCGGACAGGGACTAGCGGGAGGACACAATGAGCAGTTCTTC.

The chain carries TRBV10-2 and TRBJ2-3; perhaps TRBD2 as D (5 bases). Germline V gene lookup returns CDR1 WSHSY and CDR2 SAAADI. This CDR3 region has 16 residues. Trimming left V 6 bases short and J 2 bases short, with 18 bases between. The CDR3 nucleotides are TGCGCCAGCAGAATCGCTAGTGGCGGGCCCACAGATACGCAGTATTTT. Protein product: CASRIASGGPTDTQYF.

The chain carries TRBV5-5 and TRBJ2-2, with 9 bases lining up with TRBD2. This CDR3 contains 16 residues. Germline values: CDR1 SGHKS, CDR2 YYEKEE (reference sequence). With 2 bases clipped from V and 5 bases from J, the junction kept 7 bases outside the gene matches. CDR3 loop: CASSFEREATTGELFF. The CDR3 nucleotides read TGTGCCAGCAGCTTTGAGCGGGAGGCCACTACCGGGGAGCTGTTTTTT.

The rearrangement links TRBV28 to TRBJ1-3, with D tentatively TRBD1 (6 bases). Germline assignment: CDR1 MDHEN and CDR2 SYDVKM. CDR3 length equals 15 residues. The V gene lost 6 bases and the J gene lost 0 bases, with 12 bases spanning the gap. DNA of the CDR3: TGTGCCAGCAGGGGAGGGGACACCTCTGGAAACACCATATATTTT. Amino acids: CASRGGDTSGNTIYF.

V is TRBV5-4 and J is TRBJ1-1; tentative D call: TRBD1 (5 bases). V lost 2 bases, J lost 1 base, and 12 bases lay in between. This CDR3 is built from 15 residues. Germline CDR1 is SGHNT and CDR2 is YYREEE (reference sequence). The CDR3 DNA reads as TGTGCCAGCAGCTTCGTAGGGGCGCAGAACACTGAAGCTTTCTTT. This translates into CASSFVGAQNTEAFF.

The V gene is TRBV28, the J gene TRBJ1-5; D possibly corresponds to TRBD1 (5 bases). V dropped 6 bases and J dropped 7 bases, with 16 bases sitting between them. The CDR3 is made up of 14 amino acids. The germline V gene encodes CDR1 MDHEN and CDR2 SYDVKM. CDR3: CASRFLQGRQPQHF. CDR3 sequence (DNA): TGTGCCAGCAGATTCCTCCAGGGTCGACAGCCCCAGCATTTT.